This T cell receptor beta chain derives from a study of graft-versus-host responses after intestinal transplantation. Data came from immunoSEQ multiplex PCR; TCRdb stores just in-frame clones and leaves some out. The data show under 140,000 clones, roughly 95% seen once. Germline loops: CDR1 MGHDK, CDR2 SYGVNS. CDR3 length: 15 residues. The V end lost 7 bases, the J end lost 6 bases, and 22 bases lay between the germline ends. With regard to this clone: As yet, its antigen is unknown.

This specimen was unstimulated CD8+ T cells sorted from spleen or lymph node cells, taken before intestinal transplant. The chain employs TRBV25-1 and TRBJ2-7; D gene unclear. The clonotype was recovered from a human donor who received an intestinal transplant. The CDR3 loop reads CASIEKEVAYSEQYF. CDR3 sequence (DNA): TGTGCCAGCATAGAGAAAGAGGTGGCGTATAGCGAGCAGTACTTC.